This section outlines one T cell receptor beta chain sequence together with its context. Its antigen remains undetermined. It has no much larger one-base neighbor in the sample; base qualities were not kept. Genomic DNA was isolated from the sorted cells so that the TCRbeta CDR3 region could be sequenced. TCRbeta CDR3 regions were sequenced using the immunoSEQ Assay. The clones in this table, taken by TCRdb from immuneACCESS, are in-frame only. Not every clone is retained; where verified, under half of the shortfall comes from an unresolved V gene, and the cause of the rest is unknown. The sample has 65,000 to 90,000 clones on record, just over 85% of them singletons. The top ten constitute approximately 0.71% of the sample. This specimen belongs to a study of OX40 agonist ivuxolimab in advanced cancers. Some background on the complete study: Ivuxolimab was a fully human IgG2 agonistic monoclonal antibody targeting the costimulatory receptor OX40 (CD134). Intravenous ivuxolimab was administered to patients every 2 weeks at six dose levels: 0.01, 0.1, 0.3, 1.5, 3 and 10 mg/kg. Among the roughly 54 dose-escalation patients, around 20 had hepatocellular carcinoma, about 15 melanoma, 9 renal cell carcinoma and 9 head and neck cancer. In the dose-escalation cohort, around four fifths of patients were male, and the mean age was 60 years with a range of 23 to 79. Prior anti-PD-1, anti-PD-L1 or anti-CTLA-4 therapy was permitted, and checkpoint inhibitors had been received by around 39% of dose-escalation patients. Partial responses were achieved by three dose-escalation patients, of whom one had hepatocellular carcinoma and two had cutaneous melanoma. Peripheral TCRbeta sequencing aimed to test whether ivuxolimab altered TCR sequence diversity and caused clonal T-cell expansion. The paper reports the monotherapy dose-escalation portion (N = 52 patients) of the phase I ivuxolimab trial.

General conclusions and limits of the study: At doses of 0.1 to 3.0 mg/kg, clonal expansion of both CD4+ and CD8+ blood T cells was observed from baseline to week 6. After ivuxolimab, more expanded clones were found on average in CD8+ T cells than in CD4+ T cells. Antigen specificity was not determined for the clonally expanded peripheral T cells. Low levels of normalized T-cell clonal expansion were also seen in some nonresponding patients. Partial responders in the 0.1-3.0 mg/kg groups had among the lowest normalized peripheral clonal expansion, especially among CD8+ T cells.

Patients with a history of autoimmune disease or receiving systemic immunosuppression were excluded from the trial. Peripheral blood for TCR sequencing was drawn from every dose cohort at baseline, at cycle 4 day 1 and at cycle 7 day 1. The samples were taken from a phase I, first-in-human, multicenter, open-label dose-escalation trial of ivuxolimab. Adults with locally advanced or metastatic head and neck squamous cell, hepatocellular, melanoma or renal cell carcinoma were enrolled in the trial. Before TCR sequencing, CD4+ and CD8+ T cells were separately sorted from peripheral blood. Inclusive of the bounding cysteine and phenylalanine, the CDR3 is 15 residues long. Only the CDR3 part of the read is kept: 45 bases, read in frame from the first base. CDR1 MNHEY and CDR2 SMNVEV were looked up in the germline V gene (reference sequence). Cut back by 0 bases and 7 bases, the V and J ends lie 15 bases apart.

The sequence came from an adult with an advanced solid tumor such as melanoma, head and neck, liver or kidney cancer. The chain was built from TRBV27 and TRBJ2-5, with TRBD1 tentatively as D gene (5 bases match). Sequencing used CD4+ or CD8+ T cells sorted from blood, obtained in a trial of the OX40 agonist ivuxolimab. The CDR3 reads CASSLSPTVSGTQYF. The sequenced DNA is TGTGCCAGCAGTTTATCCCCGACAGTTTCGGGGACCCAGTACTTC.